This TCR beta chain was sequenced during a study of T cells in Graves' hyperthyroidism and ophthalmopathy. The study's findings and limits: Blood shared most expanded thyroid clonotypes above 0.001. The model anticipated ophthalmopathy a median about six months pre-onset.

Points on this clonotype: Its cognate antigen is unknown.

An absence of ophthalmopathy progression within 18 months meant stable Graves' hyperthyroidism. Patients aged 18 to 65 had newly diagnosed hyperthyroidism lasting under 2 months. From RNA transcripts, TCR beta CDR3 regions were amplified. During a first-round RT-PCR of the TCR CDR3, the HTBI primer set was used. One entry per CDR3 protein, called by TCRdb with MiXCR from the multiplex PCR reads. The table records almost 600,000 distinct CDR3 sequences, around 46% of them present only once. Germline CDR1 is SQVTM and CDR2 is ANQGSEA. The CDR3 is 16 residues long. Trimming cost V 4 bases and J 1 base; bases outside gene matches: 7.

Sample: peripheral blood or thyroid tissue (not recorded which). This receptor was obtained from a woman in her late teens or twenties with Graves' hyperthyroidism. The chain joins TRBV29-1 to TRBJ2-5, with 12 bases fitting TRBD2. CDR3 bases: TGCAGCGTTGTAGGGACTAGCGGGCCTATCCAAGAGACCCAGTACTTC. This translates into CSVVGTSGPIQETQYF.